Shown below are 20 T cell receptor beta chains from a single sample sequenced in a study of cytomegalovirus exposure and HLA in healthy donors. PCR employed 60 Vbeta and 13 Jbeta primers. The protocol was immunoSEQ multiplex PCR, while the TCRdb copy is restricted to in-frame clones and leaves out a portion. The profile shows some 150,000 clones, more than 70% of them singletons. The specimen sequenced was PBMCs. The receptors were gathered from a man aged 50-59 years in good health and CMV-seropositive.

V is TRBV5-6 and J is TRBJ2-3; 9 bases fit TRBD2. The CDR3 runs 16 residues. Looked up from germline, CDR1 is SGHDT and CDR2 is YYEEEE. V lost 2 bases to trimming and J lost 3 bases; unmatched junction nucleotides: 7. CDR3 amino acids: CASSFPRLAATDTQYF. In DNA, the CDR3 is TGTGCCAGCAGCTTTCCCCGACTAGCGGCAACAGATACGCAGTATTTT.

V and J are TRBV5-5 and TRBJ1-1, with D perhaps matching TRBD1 (5 bases). Germline values: CDR1 SGHKS, CDR2 YYEKEE (reference sequence). The V end was cut by 2 bases, the J end by 4 bases, with 12 bases between. The CDR3 contains 14 residues. The CDR3 protein is CASSFSGEGTEAFF. In DNA, the CDR3 is TGTGCCAGCAGCTTTTCGGGGGAAGGCACTGAAGCTTTCTTT.

This clone was seen a single time. The rearrangement joins TRBV7-9 to TRBJ2-7, with TRBD1 matching over 7 bases. The CDR3 has 15 amino acids. Per germline, CDR1 SEHNR and CDR2 FQNEAQ (reference sequence). V lost 3 bases, J lost 2 bases, and 7 bases stayed unmatched. The CDR3 nucleotides read TGTGCCAGCAGCTTCGGGCAGGGGACAGCCTACGAGCAGTACTTC. Translated, it gives CASSFGQGTAYEQYF.

The chain joins TRBV6-1 to TRBJ2-5, with D possibly being TRBD2 (5 bases). The J call may be incorrect, as the DNA end agrees better with TRBJ2-7. The CDR3 totals 14 residues. CDR1 and CDR2 (germline): MNHNS, SASEGT. CDR3 nucleotide sequence: TGTGCCAGCAGTGATAGTGGGCGGGCGGACGAGCAGTACTTC. This encodes CASSDSGRADEQYF.

This chain uses TRBV5-4 with TRBJ2-3; D is ambiguous. CDR1 is SGHNT, CDR2 YYREEE, per germline (reference sequence). The CDR3 covers 15 residues. The V end was cut by 0 bases, the J end by 4 bases, with 12 bases between. This chain's CDR3 is CASSLVHRVADTQYF. The CDR3 DNA reads TGTGCCAGCAGCTTGGTGCATCGAGTGGCAGATACGCAGTATTTT.

V and J are TRBV6-5 and TRBJ1-1; 7 bases fit TRBD1. After removal of 5 bases from V and 4 bases from J, the junction contained 10 bases not matched to a gene. In germline, CDR1 is MNHEY, CDR2 SVGAGI. The CDR3 contains 15 residues. The CDR3 here is CASSPRQGRSTEAFF. DNA of the CDR3: TGTGCCAGCAGTCCCAGACAGGGCAGGTCCACTGAAGCTTTCTTT.

The CDR3 loop is CASSPSGSTDEQYF. In nucleotides, the CDR3 is TGTGCCAGCTCACCGAGCGGGAGTACGGACGAGCAGTACTTC. The chain combines TRBV18 with TRBJ2-7, with 8 positions matching TRBD2. V lost 3 bases, J lost 5 bases, and 6 bases stayed unmatched. CDR1 is KGHSH and CDR2 is LQKENI in the germline V gene. This CDR3 comprises 14 residues.

J is TRBJ2-6 and V is TRBV27; 9 nucleotides agree with TRBD1. The CDR3 is 17 residues long. Germline CDR1 reads MNHEY; CDR2 reads SMNVEV (reference sequence). The ends lost 3 bases at V and 1 base at J; junction bases unmatched: 4. CDR3 protein: CASSFGTGTSGANVLTF. In DNA form, the CDR3 reads TGTGCCAGCAGTTTCGGGACAGGGACATCTGGGGCCAACGTCCTGACTTTC. Using reference TRBV27 and TRBJ2-6 for the parts outside the CDR3, the full variable domain is EAQVTQNPRYLITVTGKKLTVTCSQNMNHEYMSWYRQDPGLGLRQIYYSMNVEVTDKGDVPEGYKVSRKEKRNFPLILESPSPNQTSLYFCASSFGTGTSGANVLTFGAGSRLTVL.

As DNA, the CDR3 is TGCGCCAGCAGTTGGGGGGACTACCAAGAGACCCAGTACTTC. Translation gives CASSWGDYQETQYF. V gene TRBV5-1 combines with J gene TRBJ2-5; perhaps TRBD2 as D (6 bases). This CDR3 comprises 14 residues. Germline V gene sequence: CDR1 SGHRS, CDR2 YFSETQ. V was shortened by 5 bases and J by 0 bases, with 11 bases between the two germline ends.

This chain uses TRBV19 with TRBJ1-2; 7 positions match TRBD1. The germline CDR1 and CDR2 sequences are LNHDA and SQIVND (reference sequence). The CDR3 has 15 residues. The V and J ends lost 0 bases and 7 bases, in that order; junction bases with no gene match: 8. CDR3 loop: CASSIEGQIPTGYTF. CDR3 DNA: TGTGCCAGTAGTATAGAGGGACAGATTCCTACTGGCTACACCTTC.

The chain is built from TRBV28 and TRBJ1-2; D gene unclear. Deletions cut 2 bases from V and 12 bases from J, with 19 bases between. This CDR3 comprises 14 residues. Germline V CDR1 and CDR2: MDHEN, SYDVKM. Written as DNA, the CDR3 is TGTGCCAGCAGTTTAGGCCAGACCTCCCGGGAAAACACCTTC. The encoded protein is CASSLGQTSRENTF.

Notes on this clone: Other DNA sequences from this sample encode an identical CDR3 as well. In nucleotides, the CDR3 is TGTGCCAGCGTCGCGGGAATCTACGGCTACACCTTC. This translates into CASVAGIYGYTF. The chain uses TRBV28 and TRBJ1-2, with D unresolved. This CDR3 has 12 residues. Germline lookup yields CDR1 MDHEN and CDR2 SYDVKM. V was cut by 8 bases and J by 8 bases, with 15 bases left in between.

The chain combines TRBV29-1 with TRBJ1-6, with D perhaps matching TRBD1 (5 bases). Trimming removed 5 bases from V and 8 bases from J, with 13 bases in between. CDR3 length equals 13 residues. CDR1 is SQVTM and CDR2 is ANQGSEA in the germline V gene. CDR3 residues: CSVKTVPDSPLHF. The CDR3 bases are TGCAGCGTTAAGACAGTCCCAGATTCACCCCTCCACTTT.

The chain uses TRBV27 and TRBJ1-2, with D unresolved. V lost 3 bases, J lost 6 bases, and 11 bases lay in between. The CDR3 extends over 13 amino acids. From germline, CDR1 is MNHEY and CDR2 SMNVEV (reference sequence). This CDR3 is CASSLGSGDGYTF. Written as DNA, the CDR3 is TGTGCCAGCAGTTTGGGATCCGGGGATGGCTACACCTTC.

This chain joins TRBV28 and TRBJ1-6, with D uncertain. From germline, CDR1 is MDHEN and CDR2 SYDVKM. CDR3 length: 14 residues. The V and J ends lost 6 bases and 9 bases respectively, with 15 bases between them. CDR3 DNA sequence: TGTGCCAGCAGGTTGGGTGAGGTTCCTTCACCCCTCCACTTT. It specifies CASRLGEVPSPLHF.

The chain couples TRBV14 to TRBJ2-2; 11 nucleotides align to TRBD2. CDR3 length: 16 amino acids. Germline V gene lookup returns CDR1 SGHDN and CDR2 FVKESK. V lost 4 bases to trimming and J lost 3 bases; unmatched junction nucleotides: 4. This chain's CDR3 is CASSRLSGRDTGELFF. CDR3 nucleotide sequence: TGTGCCAGCAGCCGTCTTAGCGGGAGGGACACCGGGGAGCTGTTTTTT.

The rearrangement joins TRBV5-4 to TRBJ1-2; 8 positions match TRBD1. The germline V gene has CDR1 SGHNT and CDR2 YYREEE (reference sequence). V was pared by 5 bases and J by 6 bases, with 12 bases of the junction left unmatched. The CDR3 consists of 15 residues. DNA of the CDR3: TGTGCCAGCAGTTACCGAGACAGGGGAGTGGATGGCTACACCTTC. This gives the protein CASSYRDRGVDGYTF.

V usage is TRBV5-6 and J usage is TRBJ2-1, with 7 bases lining up with TRBD2. Germline V gives CDR1 SGHDT, CDR2 YYEEEE. The CDR3 covers 14 residues. J was trimmed by 4 bases and V by 6 bases; bases with no gene match: 7. In nucleotides, the CDR3 is TGTGCCAGCACCGGGGGGTGGCCTTACAATGAGCAGTTCTTC. Translating gives CASTGGWPYNEQFF.

The CDR3 DNA is TGTGCCAGCATGTTGGCGGGGGGGATCGGGGAGCAGTACTTC. Amino acids: CASMLAGGIGEQYF. V and J are TRBV2 and TRBJ2-7, with 9 bases lining up with TRBD2. The CDR3 has 14 amino acids. V dropped 7 bases and J dropped 7; count of bases not matched to a gene: 11. Germline CDR1 is SNHLY and CDR2 is FYNNEI. The full variable domain, with the rest looked up from reference TRBV2 and TRBJ2-7, is EPEVTQTPSHQVTQMGQEVILRCVPISNHLYFYWYRQILGQKVEFLVSFYNNEISEKSEIFDDQFSVERPDGSNFTLKIRSTKLEDSAMYFCASMLAGGIGEQYFGPGTRLTVT.

The V gene is TRBV28, the J gene TRBJ1-4; 8 nucleotides agree with TRBD1. V trimming: 7 bases; J trimming: 5 bases; junction bases outside the gene matches: 3. The CDR3 spans 13 residues. Germline V gene data show CDR1 as MDHEN and CDR2 as SYDVKM. Here the CDR3 reads CASMDRVNEKLFF. The CDR3 DNA follows: TGTGCCAGCATGGACAGGGTAAATGAAAAACTGTTTTTT.